Below, 6 T cell receptor beta chains from the same sample are listed, as sequenced in a study of blood T cell repertoires in COVID-19. The table came from immunoSEQ multiplex PCR; TCRdb's copy has only in-frame clones and leaves some out. The profile shows under 300,000 clones, more than 65% of them singletons. The specimen was PBMCs or T cells enriched from blood (not recorded which). These receptors all stem from a man aged 50-60 years who had recovered from COVID-19.

This clone was detected only once. V and J are TRBV18 and TRBJ1-2, with a possible D match to TRBD1 (5 bases). The CDR3 length is 18 residues. CDR1 is KGHSH, CDR2 LQKENI, per germline. V lost 3 bases and J 3 bases, leaving 23 bases between the germline ends. CDR3 coding DNA: TGTGCCAGCTCACCGAGAGCCTCGGACATGAGAGCCTACTATGGCTACACCTTC. Protein product: CASSPRASDMRAYYGYTF.

V and J are TRBV6-5 and TRBJ2-2, with 7 bases matching TRBD2. V lost 0 bases, J lost 6 bases, and 4 bases stayed unmatched. The CDR3 is 15 amino acids. Germline-derived CDR1 and CDR2 are MNHEY and SVGAGI. The CDR3 here is CASSYSTSLAGELFF. CDR3 nucleotides: TGTGCCAGCAGTTACTCGACTAGCTTGGCCGGGGAGCTGTTTTTT.

The count of this clone is one. The V call is TRBV21-1, the J call TRBJ1-1. TRBV21-1 is described as a pseudogene. CDR3 length equals 15 residues. CDR3 residues: CASSNREGRGTEAFF. CDR3 DNA sequence: TGTGCCAGCAGCAATCGGGAGGGGCGTGGAACTGAAGCTTTCTTT.

The rearrangement uses TRBV6-5 and TRBJ1-2, with D perhaps TRBD1 (6 bases). This CDR3 has 16 amino acids. V lost 0 bases, J lost 5 bases, and 16 bases lay in between. The germline V gene encodes CDR1 MNHEY and CDR2 SVGAGI. CDR3 sequence: CASSYSDSSTPYGYTF. The CDR3 bases are TGTGCCAGCAGTTACTCGGACAGCTCAACGCCATATGGCTACACCTTC.

The chain joins TRBV7-9 to TRBJ2-5, with 7 positions matching TRBD1. Germline V gene data show CDR1 as SEHNR and CDR2 as FQNEAQ (reference sequence). The CDR3 has 13 residues. The V and J ends lost 5 bases and 10 bases, in that order; junction bases with no gene match: 10. CDR3: CASSKPGTENQYF. Written as DNA, the CDR3 is TGTGCCAGCAGCAAACCCGGGACAGAAAACCAGTACTTC.

This sequence joins TRBV28 and TRBJ1-5; D is unclear. Germline V gives CDR1 MDHEN, CDR2 SYDVKM. The V gene lost 6 bases and the J gene lost 1 base, with 10 bases spanning the gap. CDR3 size: 14 residues. The CDR3 spells CASRAGWSNQPQHF. The DNA of the CDR3 is TGTGCCAGCAGAGCGGGTTGGAGCAATCAGCCCCAGCATTTT.